This TCR beta chain was sequenced during a study of blood T cell repertoires in COVID-19. Study context: Acute and convalescent COVID-19 specimens originated in the United States, Italy and Spain.

The method was immunoSEQ multiplex PCR; TCRdb's version includes in-frame clones alone and lacks a portion of them. The sample includes about 160,000 clones, over 80% seen only once; the top ten take roughly 9%. The V end lost 3 bases, the J end lost 4 bases, and 7 bases lay between the germline ends. In germline, CDR1 is KGHSH, CDR2 LQKENI. This CDR3 is built from 12 residues. The sample consisted of peripheral blood. The source is a woman aged 80 or over with active or convalescent COVID-19. The chain carries TRBV18 and TRBJ2-7, with D possibly TRBD1 on 5 matching bases. The CDR3: CASSPGAYEQYF. For the CDR3, the DNA is TGTGCCAGCTCACCTGGGGCGTACGAGCAGTACTTC.